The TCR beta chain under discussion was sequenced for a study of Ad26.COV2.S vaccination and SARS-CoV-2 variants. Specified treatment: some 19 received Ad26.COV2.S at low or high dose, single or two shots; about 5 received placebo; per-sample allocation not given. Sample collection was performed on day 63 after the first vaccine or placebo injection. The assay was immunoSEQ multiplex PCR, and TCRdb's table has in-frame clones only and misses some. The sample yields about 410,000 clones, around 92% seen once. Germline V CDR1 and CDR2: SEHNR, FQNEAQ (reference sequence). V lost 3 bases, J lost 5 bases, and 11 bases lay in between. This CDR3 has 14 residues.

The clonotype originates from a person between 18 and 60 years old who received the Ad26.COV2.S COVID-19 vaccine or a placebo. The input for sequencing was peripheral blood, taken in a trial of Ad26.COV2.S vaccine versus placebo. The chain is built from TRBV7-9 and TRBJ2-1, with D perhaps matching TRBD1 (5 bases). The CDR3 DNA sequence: TGTGCCAGCAGCTTGGGCAGGGTAGACAATGAGCAGTTCTTC. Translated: CASSLGRVDNEQFF.